These 25 T cell receptor beta chains were all obtained from the same sample, sequenced in a study of cytomegalovirus exposure and HLA in healthy donors. A multiplex PCR was run with 60 Vbeta primers and 13 Jbeta primers. Assay used: immunoSEQ multiplex PCR; TCRdb lists only in-frame clones, some missing. The table records some 160,000 clones, about 88% of them present only once. Source material: PBMCs. The source is a woman aged 18-35 years in good health and CMV-seronegative.

This clone has more than one count but fewer than ten. The chain combines TRBV6-4 with TRBJ2-3, with D tentatively TRBD2 (6 bases). Trimming removed 4 bases at V and 1 base at J, with 9 bases between. The CDR3 totals 14 residues. CDR1 and CDR2 from the germline V gene are MRHNA and SNTAGT. CDR3 sequence (DNA): TGTGCCAGCAGTGGAGGAGGGGGCACAGATACGCAGTATTTT. Protein sequence: CASSGGGGTDTQYF.

The V and J genes are TRBV5-1 and TRBJ2-1, with TRBD2 identical over 11 bases. The CDR3 consists of 16 residues. The J segment lost 5 bases and the V segment lost 4 bases, leaving 8 bases of the junction unmatched. Germline CDR1 SGHRS, CDR2 YFSETQ. The CDR3 nucleotides read TGCGCCAGCAGCGCAATAGCGGGAGGGCAAAACAATGAGCAGTTCTTC. Translating it yields CASSAIAGGQNNEQFF.

The chain has TRBV4-1 and TRBJ2-1, with 11 nucleotides matching TRBD2. Germline V lookup: CDR1 MGHRA, CDR2 YSYEKL. The V segment lost 2 bases and the J segment 3 bases; nucleotides outside the gene matches: 3. This CDR3 spans 16 amino acids. The CDR3 nucleotides are TGCGCCAGCAGCCAAACTAGCGGGGGACGCTACAATGAGCAGTTCTTC. It translates to CASSQTSGGRYNEQFF.

This clone occurred a few times. The chain uses TRBV28 and TRBJ1-1; 7 positions agree with TRBD1. With 10 bases clipped from V and 0 bases from J, the junction kept 5 bases outside the gene matches. Germline V CDR1 and CDR2: MDHEN, SYDVKM. This CDR3 region has 13 residues. CDR3 nucleotides: TGTGCCACTGGCGGACAGGTGAACACTGAAGCTTTCTTT. This encodes CATGGQVNTEAFF.

V gene TRBV7-6 combines with J gene TRBJ1-3; unclear D gene. Trimming took 1 base from V and 1 from J, leaving 14 bases between them. The CDR3 extends over 17 amino acids. CDR1 SGHVS and CDR2 FNYEAQ come from the germline V gene. CDR3 region: CASSLEAGSVSGNTIYF. CDR3 coding DNA: TGTGCCAGCAGCTTAGAGGCAGGATCAGTATCTGGAAACACCATATATTTT.

The chain joins TRBV19 to TRBJ2-2, with TRBD2 matching over 7 bases. This CDR3 is built from 14 residues. Germline assignment: CDR1 LNHDA and CDR2 SQIVND (reference sequence). Trimming at V came to 8 bases and at J to 3 bases, leaving 6 bases not matched to a gene. CDR3 coding DNA: TGTGCCAGTCGATGGGGGGGATACACCGGGGAGCTGTTTTTT. It codes for CASRWGGYTGELFF. Full variable domain (outside the CDR3, taken from reference TRBV19 and TRBJ2-2): DGGITQSPKYLFRKEGQNVTLSCEQNLNHDAMYWYRQDPGQGLRLIYYSQIVNDFQKGDIAEGYSVSREKKESFPLTVTSAQKNPTAFYLCASRWGGYTGELFFGEGSRLTVL.

The chain uses TRBV11-1 and TRBJ2-1, with 7 positions matching TRBD1. V lost 5 bases to trimming and J lost 3 bases; unmatched junction nucleotides: 7. The CDR3 runs 15 residues. The germline V gene encodes CDR1 SGHAT and CDR2 FQDESV (reference sequence). CDR3 in DNA: TGTGCCAGCAGCCCAAGAACAGGGGACTACAATGAGCAGTTCTTC. This translates into CASSPRTGDYNEQFF.

The chain is built from TRBV5-1 and TRBJ2-2, with D possibly being TRBD1 (7 bases). Deletions cut 2 bases from V and 5 bases from J, with 16 bases between. The CDR3 spans 16 residues. Germline lookup yields CDR1 SGHRS and CDR2 YFSETQ. DNA of the CDR3: TGCGCCAGCAGCTTCCTCGGGGGACAGACAACCGGGGAGCTGTTTTTT. Its translation is CASSFLGGQTTGELFF.

This chain joins TRBV6-6 and TRBJ2-3, with TRBD2 as a possible D gene (6 bases). Deletions cut 0 bases from V and 5 bases from J, with 9 bases between. This CDR3 is 14 amino acids long. The germline gives CDR1 MNHNY, CDR2 SVGAGI (reference sequence). In nucleotides, the CDR3 is TGTGCCAGCAGTTACTCCCAGCGGGTAGATACGCAGTATTTT. It codes for CASSYSQRVDTQYF.

The V and J genes are TRBV5-6 and TRBJ2-7, with TRBD1 matching over 9 bases. V shed 0 bases and J 4 bases; nucleotides not matched to a gene: 2. This CDR3 comprises 14 residues. Germline-derived CDR1 and CDR2 are SGHDT and YYEEEE. The CDR3 DNA follows: TGTGCCAGCAGCTTGGGGGACAGGGCTTACGAGCAGTACTTC. This codes for CASSLGDRAYEQYF.

The CDR3 region has the DNA TGTGCCAGCAGCCTGGGACAGAACACAGATACGCAGTATTTT. Translation: CASSLGQNTDTQYF. The chain carries TRBV9 and TRBJ2-3; 7 bases map to TRBD1. CDR1 is SGDLS and CDR2 is YYNGEE in the germline V gene. The ends lost 4 bases at V and 2 bases at J; junction bases unmatched: 4. The length of the CDR3 is 14 residues.

The rearrangement uses TRBV9 and TRBJ2-5; tentatively, D is TRBD2 (6 bases). Per the germline V gene, CDR1 is SGDLS and CDR2 is YYNGEE. V dropped 4 bases and J dropped 7 bases, with 20 bases sitting between them. The CDR3 extends over 15 amino acids. CDR3 DNA sequence: TGTGCCAGCAGCCCCACCTCGGGACTTGAGGGGACCCAGTACTTC. Translating it yields CASSPTSGLEGTQYF.

This clone was seen a few times. The chain couples TRBV5-1 to TRBJ1-1; D not resolved. Germline V gene sequence: CDR1 SGHRS, CDR2 YFSETQ. CDR3 length: 14 residues. V gave up 5 bases and J gave up 1 base, with 12 bases separating them. The CDR3 is CASRTRPANTEAFF. The CDR3 DNA sequence: TGCGCCAGCAGAACGCGGCCAGCGAACACTGAAGCTTTCTTT.

V gene TRBV6-4 combines with J gene TRBJ1-3, with 7 bases fitting TRBD1. Looked up from germline, CDR1 is MRHNA and CDR2 is SNTAGT. The CDR3 extends over 15 amino acids. Unmatched junction bases numbered 9, after V lost 6 bases and J lost 4 bases. CDR3 sequence reads: CASSGPPGQGNTIYF. CDR3 coding DNA: TGTGCCAGCAGCGGGCCACCGGGACAGGGAAACACCATATATTTT.

This clone was found a few times. This chain connects TRBV4-2 to TRBJ1-3; 7 nucleotides agree with TRBD1. The J segment lost 4 bases and the V segment lost 0 bases, leaving 6 bases of the junction unmatched. This CDR3 has 16 residues. The germline V gene encodes CDR1 LGHNA and CDR2 YNFKEQ. This chain's CDR3 is CASSQDEGAGGNTIYF. In nucleotides, the CDR3 is TGTGCCAGCAGCCAAGATGAGGGGGCCGGGGGAAACACCATATATTTT.

This chain joins TRBV5-6 and TRBJ1-1; D not certain. Trimming cost V 5 bases and J 7 bases, with 15 bases left between them. The CDR3 is made up of 13 amino acids. The germline gives CDR1 SGHDT, CDR2 YYEEEE. The chain's CDR3 is CASRSVEAHEAFF. CDR3 coding DNA: TGTGCCAGCAGGTCGGTCGAGGCGCATGAAGCTTTCTTT.

This clone was observed a single time. The V gene is TRBV6-5, the J gene TRBJ1-2, with D perhaps TRBD1 (6 bases). The CDR3 totals 13 residues. The germline V and J ends were trimmed by 5 bases and 6 bases, with 13 bases remaining between them. CDR1 and CDR2 from the germline V gene are MNHEY and SVGAGI. CDR3 nucleotides: TGTGCCAGCAGTCGCTCATCAGGGGATGGCTACACCTTC. It yields the protein CASSRSSGDGYTF.

The gene calls are TRBV18 and TRBJ1-1; D gene ambiguous. Trimming shortened V by 6 bases and J by 1 base, and 18 bases separated the two germline ends. Germline values: CDR1 KGHSH, CDR2 LQKENI. This CDR3 has 16 amino acids. The CDR3: CASSYQGMRENTEAFF. CDR3 sequence (DNA): TGTGCCAGCTCGTACCAAGGCATGCGGGAGAACACTGAAGCTTTCTTT.

The chain employs TRBV7-2 and TRBJ2-7; TRBD2 might be the D (5 bases). The ends were cut back, 4 bases at V and 3 bases at J, with 13 bases in the middle. The germline V gene has CDR1 SGHTA and CDR2 FQGNSA. This CDR3 has 14 residues. The CDR3 nucleotides read TGTGCCAGCAGCTACCAGGACTCCTTCTACGAGCAGTACTTC. It codes for CASSYQDSFYEQYF. The variable domain in full, with the rest retrieved from reference TRBV7-2 and TRBJ2-7, is GAGVSQSPSNKVTEKGKDVELRCDPISGHTALYWYRQSLGQGLEFLIYFQGNSAPDKSGLPSDRFSAERTGGSVSTLTIQRTQQEDSAVYLCASSYQDSFYEQYFGPGTRLTVT.

The V gene is TRBV5-1, the J gene TRBJ2-3, with TRBD2 as a possible D gene (7 bases). From germline, CDR1 is SGHRS and CDR2 YFSETQ. There are 16 residues in the CDR3. With 2 bases removed from V and 1 base from J, the gap between germline ends came to 14 bases. The CDR3 DNA is TGCGCCAGCAGCTTTAGGGGGGGAGACCGCACAGATACGCAGTATTTT. Protein sequence: CASSFRGGDRTDTQYF.

V is TRBV10-1 and J is TRBJ2-7, with 9 bases that match TRBD2. The junction had 5 bases not matched to a gene; V was cut back by 2 bases and J by 6 bases. Germline assignment: CDR1 WNHNN and CDR2 SYGVQD (reference sequence). This CDR3 has 14 residues. In nucleotides, the CDR3 is TGCGCCAGCAGTGAGGCGGGAGGGCCGCCCGAGCAGTACTTC. Amino acid sequence: CASSEAGGPPEQYF.

CDR3 region: CASRFRAGMNTGELFF. In nucleotides, the CDR3 is TGTGCCAGCAGGTTCCGGGCAGGGATGAACACCGGGGAGCTGTTTTTT. V gene TRBV5-4 combines with J gene TRBJ2-2, with D tentatively TRBD1 (5 bases). V dropped 5 bases and J dropped 1 base, with 15 bases sitting between them. CDR1 and CDR2 from the germline V gene are SGHNT and YYREEE (reference sequence). This CDR3 contains 16 residues.

This chain joins TRBV28 and TRBJ1-6; 7 bases fit TRBD1. The CDR3 is 15 amino acids. The germline CDR1 and CDR2 sequences are MDHEN and SYDVKM. Unmatched junction bases numbered 7, after V lost 3 bases and J lost 8 bases. CDR3 region: CASSLGDSDYSPLHF. For the CDR3, the DNA is TGTGCCAGCAGTTTGGGGGACAGCGATTATTCACCCCTCCACTTT.

CDR3 sequence reads: CASSEEMEGGETQYF. CDR3 nucleotides: TGTGCCAGCAGTGAAGAGATGGAGGGAGGGGAGACCCAGTACTTC. The chain joins TRBV6-1 to TRBJ2-5; TRBD2 matches 7 bases. V shed 1 base, J shed 5 bases, and the junction held 7 bases outside the gene matches. The CDR3 has 15 residues. In germline, CDR1 is MNHNS, CDR2 SASEGT.

The rearrangement joins TRBV30 to TRBJ1-1; 8 bases agree with TRBD1. The germline gives CDR1 GTSNPN, CDR2 SVGIG (reference sequence). There are 14 residues in the CDR3. V lost 5 bases, J lost 1 base, and 6 bases stayed unmatched. This CDR3 is CAWARGRGNTEAFF. CDR3 in DNA: TGTGCCTGGGCCAGGGGGCGGGGGAACACTGAAGCTTTCTTT.